This entry features one TCR beta chain sequence. Its matching antigen is unknown. This sample was included in a study of T-cell memory formation after mild COVID-19. Turning to the study itself: There were largely donor-specific TCR clusters.

After removal of 2 bases from V and 8 bases from J, the junction contained 10 bases not matched to a gene. The CDR3 sequence is 16 residues long. CDR1 and CDR2 (germline): MNHNY, SVGAGI (reference sequence). Researchers used 5'RACE with constant-segment primers to make TCR alpha and TCR beta cDNA libraries that carry sample barcodes and UMIs. TCRdb processed the 5' RACE reads anew with MiXCR; each CDR3 protein has one entry. The sample shows some 600,000 distinct CDR3 sequences, approximately 15% of them seen only once. General study points: Pre-infection memory held some responding clones, suggesting pre-existing cross-reactive T cells responded. Contracting CD4+ clones were located mainly in CM and EM, and CD8+ clones in EMRA.

The chain links TRBV6-6 to TRBJ2-1; TRBD2 agrees at 9 bases. Sequenced material: PBMCs or a T cell subset sorted from them (not recorded which). The source is an adult woman who had mild COVID-19 (a few samples of this study predate the infection). Cell type and time point are not known. The CDR3 protein is CASSYPQREVLDEQFF. The CDR3 DNA reads TGTGCCAGCAGTTACCCTCAGCGGGAGGTTCTAGATGAGCAGTTCTTC.